This TCR beta chain derives from a study of CD4 T cells in relation to SARS-CoV-2 and coronaviruses. CD4+ T cells from unexposed donors were obtained before the COVID-19 pandemic (2011-2018). Isolation of CD4+ T cells took place after 10 days in culture. A few million PBMCs per well were cultured with approximately 10 IU/ml IL-2. Remarks on this clone: The antigen remains undetermined.

V was clipped by 2 bases and J by 0 bases; unmatched bases: 3. The CDR3 runs to 16 residues. Germline CDR1 is SGHRS and CDR2 is YFSETQ. The data were produced by immunoSEQ multiplex PCR, yet TCRdb's version contains in-frame clones alone and is incomplete. Here the sample spans 15,000 to 20,000 clones, roughly 77% being singletons. The source of this sequence is a human donor in good health. Sequenced: CD4+ T cells from PBMCs, cultured in vitro. This chain links TRBV5-1 with TRBJ2-3; 10 nucleotides agree with TRBD2. The CDR3 DNA reads as TGCGCCAGCAGCTTATTAGCGGGAGGAAGCACAGATACGCAGTATTTT. This codes for CASSLLAGGSTDTQYF.